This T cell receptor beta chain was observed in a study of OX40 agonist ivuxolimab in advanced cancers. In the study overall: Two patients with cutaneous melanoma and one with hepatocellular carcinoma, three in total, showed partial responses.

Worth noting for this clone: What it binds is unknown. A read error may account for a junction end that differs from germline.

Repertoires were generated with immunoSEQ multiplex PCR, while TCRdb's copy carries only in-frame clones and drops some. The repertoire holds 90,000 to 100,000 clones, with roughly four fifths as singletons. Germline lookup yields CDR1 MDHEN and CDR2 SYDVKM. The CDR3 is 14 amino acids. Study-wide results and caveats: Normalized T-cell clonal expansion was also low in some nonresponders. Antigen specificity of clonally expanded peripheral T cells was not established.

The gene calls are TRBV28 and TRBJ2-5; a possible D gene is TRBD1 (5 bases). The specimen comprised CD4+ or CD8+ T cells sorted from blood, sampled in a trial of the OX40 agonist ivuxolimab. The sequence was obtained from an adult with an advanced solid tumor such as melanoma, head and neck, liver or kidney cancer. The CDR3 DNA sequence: TGTGCCAGCAGTTTATCTGACAGCCAAGGGACCCAGTACTTC. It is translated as CASSLSDSQGTQYF.